This T cell receptor (beta chain) was identified during a study of T cell repertoires in cytomegalovirus infection (dated by TCRdb to between 2019 and 2020). Some background on the complete study: The peptide stimulations were aimed at well-studied HLA-B-restricted epitopes as well as recently identified HLA-C-restricted CMV epitopes, whose presentation resists viral immunomodulation. Donor HLA type was relevant to the analysis, because carriage of CMV infection together with the matching HLA type was indicated by public TCR beta signatures.

In the paper's terms, the treatment or condition label means: in vitro stimulation with specific CMV peptide epitopes to enrich CMV-specific T cells. Study-level results and caveats: In both this cohort and an independent roughly 350-donor cohort, the cumulative frequency of public TCR beta family members distinguished carriers of CMV infection plus the relevant HLA type. The ex vivo response was dominated by HLA-C-restricted CMV-specific TCR beta clonotypes, which also provided the single most frequent clonotype in two of eight donors.

The sequencer was an Illumina HiSeq 1500. The public reads were quality trimmed at Q25 with fastp and then assembled into clones with MiXCR by TCRdb, keeping productive beta chains. Each record represents a unique CDR3 protein, reported with the most common genes and DNA among its rows. The sample table contains a few hundred thousand distinct CDR3 sequences; only one count was recorded for under 45% of them. Jointly, the top ten make up around 46% of the sample. This clonotype was recorded at least ten times. Which antigen it targets is not known. No clone much larger than this one lies a single base away; base qualities are absent. At the junction V is shortened by 5 bases and J by 5 bases, with 12 bases in between. The germline V gene yields SGHTA for CDR1 and FQGNSA for CDR2. From the cysteine through the phenylalanine, the CDR3 covers 13 amino acids. The read is trimmed to its CDR3 DNA, 39 bases read in frame from base 1.

The sequence was obtained from a human donor in good health (CMV status not recorded). Some clones in this sample may be carry-over from other donors' samples. The material was cultured PBMCs, obtained from culture after CMV antigen stimulation. The rearranged chain carries TRBV7-2 and TRBJ1-2; the D gene lacks a confident call. Here is the DNA: TGTGCCAGCAGCCCCCCCAGTTCATATGGCTACACCTTC. The resulting protein is CASSPPSSYGYTF.